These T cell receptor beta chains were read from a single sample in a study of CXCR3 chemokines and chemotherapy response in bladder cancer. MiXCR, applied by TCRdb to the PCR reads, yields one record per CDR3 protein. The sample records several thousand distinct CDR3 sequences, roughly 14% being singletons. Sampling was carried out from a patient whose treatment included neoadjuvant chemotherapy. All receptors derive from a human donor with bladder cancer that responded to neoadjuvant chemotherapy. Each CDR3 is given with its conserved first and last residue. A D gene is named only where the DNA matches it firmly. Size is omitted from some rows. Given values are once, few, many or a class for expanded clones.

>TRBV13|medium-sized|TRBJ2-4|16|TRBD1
TGTGCCAGCAGCCCGTCCGGGACAGGGGAGAAAAACATTCAGTACTTC
CASSPSGTGEKNIQYF
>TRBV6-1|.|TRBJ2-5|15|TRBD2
TGTGCCAGCAGGTCATGCGCGCGGGAGGGAAAGACCCAGTACTTC
CASRSCAREGKTQYF
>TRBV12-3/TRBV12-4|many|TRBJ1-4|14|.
TGTGCCAGCAGTTTAGACCGGGGATACGGAAAACTGTTTTTT
CASSLDRGYGKLFF
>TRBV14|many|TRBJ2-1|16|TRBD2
TGTGCCAGCAGCCAAAGCGGACTAGCGGGAGAAAATGAGCAGTTCTTC
CASSQSGLAGENEQFF
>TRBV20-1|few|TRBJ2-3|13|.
TGCAGTGCTAAGCGAAGCAGCACAGATACGCAGTATTTT
CSAKRSSTDTQYF
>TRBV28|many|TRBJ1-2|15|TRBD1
TGTGCCAGCAGTTCCCCGGGACAGGCCAACTATGGCTACACCTTC
CASSSPGQANYGYTF
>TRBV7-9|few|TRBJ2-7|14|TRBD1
TGTGCCAGCAGCTTAGTCGGACAGGGCTACGAGCAGTACTTC
CASSLVGQGYEQYF
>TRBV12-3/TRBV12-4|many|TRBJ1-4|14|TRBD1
TGTGCCAGCAGTTTTGTCAGGGGGAACGAAAAACTGTTTTTT
CASSFVRGNEKLFF
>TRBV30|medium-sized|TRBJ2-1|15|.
TGTGCCTGGGCATCGAACCCCGGGGTCTACAATGAGCAGTTCTTC
CAWASNPGVYNEQFF
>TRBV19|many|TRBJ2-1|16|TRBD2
TGTGCCAGTAGTCCCTGGACTAGCGGGAGAGGAAATGAGCAGTTCTTC
CASSPWTSGRGNEQFF
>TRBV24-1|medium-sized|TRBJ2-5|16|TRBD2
TGTGCCACCAGTGAAGGGGCGGGAGGGCTTCGAGAGACCCAGTACTTC
CATSEGAGGLRETQYF
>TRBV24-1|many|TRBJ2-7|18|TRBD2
TGTGCCACCAGTGATTACGTAGGGAGACTAGCGGGAGCGAACGAGCAGTACTTC
CATSDYVGRLAGANEQYF